These T cell receptor beta chains were read from a single sample in a study of CD8 T cells in Susac syndrome. TCRdb ran MiXCR on the immunoSEQ multiplex PCR reads and lists one entry per CDR3 protein. There are around 270,000 distinct CDR3 sequences in the sample; approximately 91% occur only once, and roughly 0.2% lies in the top ten. The specimen sequenced was CD8+ T cells from PBMCs. Receptors were obtained from a human donor with multiple sclerosis. CDR3s include the opening cysteine and the closing phenylalanine or tryptophan. A D gene is named only where the DNA matches it firmly. Only some rows state a clone size, as once, few, many or a class for expanded clones.

v_gene	d_gene	abundance	j_gene	CDR3nt	CDR3aa
TRBV11-3	TRBD2	.	TRBJ2-1	TGTGCCAGCAGCTTGCTAGCGGGACAAAGCTCCTACAATGAGCAGTTCTTC	CASSLLAGQSSYNEQFF
TRBV28	TRBD1	once	TRBJ2-7	TGTGCCAGCAGTTGGACAGGGGCAAACGAGCAGTACTTC	CASSWTGANEQYF
TRBV29-1	.	.	TRBJ2-2	TGCAGCGTTGTGGGCACCGGGGAGCTGTTTTTT	CSVVGTGELFF
TRBV9	.	.	TRBJ2-1	TGTGCCAGCAGCGCCACGAGCTCCTACAATGAGCAGTTCTTC	CASSATSSYNEQFF
TRBV7-8	TRBD1	.	TRBJ2-7	TGTGCCAGCAGCTCTACAGGGGGCGAGCAGTACTTC	CASSSTGGEQYF
TRBV9	TRBD2	.	TRBJ2-1	TGTGCCAGCAGCGCCGACCGACTAGCGGGTCCTTCCTACAATGAGCAGTTCTTC	CASSADRLAGPSYNEQFF
TRBV20-1	.	.	TRBJ2-7	TGCAGTGCTAGATTGGGACTCTCCTACGAGCAGTACTTC	CSARLGLSYEQYF
TRBV10-3	.	once	TRBJ2-2	TGTGCCATCAGTGAGTCGAGCGGGTTCAACACCGGGGAGCTGTTTTTT	CAISESSGFNTGELFF
TRBV20-1	TRBD2	.	TRBJ2-1	TGCAGTGCTACTCCACTACTTGCGGGAGAGGCCAATGAGCAGTTCTTC	CSATPLLAGEANEQFF
TRBV19	.	.	TRBJ1-3	TGTGCCAGTATTCAAGCTGGAAACACCATATATTTT	CASIQAGNTIYF
TRBV28	.	.	TRBJ2-5	TGTGCCAGCAGTTTGGGGCAGGCACCGGAGACCCAGTACTTC	CASSLGQAPETQYF
TRBV3-1	.	.	TRBJ2-3	TGTGCCAGCAGCCAAGAGGCAGATACGCAGTATTTT	CASSQEADTQYF
TRBV7-9	.	.	TRBJ1-1	TGTGCCAGCGGGCGTGAGTATGGGGCTTTCTTT	CASGREYGAFF
TRBV24-1	TRBD1	once	TRBJ2-1	TGTGCCACCAGTGAGGGGACAGTATCCTACAATGAGCAGTTCTTC	CATSEGTVSYNEQFF
TRBV11-2	.	.	TRBJ2-5	TGTGCCAGCAGCTCGTACAGGGCCCAGCGGGAGACCCAGTACTTC	CASSSYRAQRETQYF
TRBV29-1	TRBD1	.	TRBJ2-5	TGCAGCGTTGAATGGACAGGGGTGGGGGAGACCCAGTACTTC	CSVEWTGVGETQYF
TRBV7-2	TRBD2	.	TRBJ2-5	TGTGCCAGCAGCTCGGTAGCGGGAGTGTATGAGACCCAGTACTTC	CASSSVAGVYETQYF
TRBV4-3	.	few	TRBJ2-3	TGCGCCAGCAGCAGGGGTCAGGGGAGCACAGATACGCAGTATTTT	CASSRGQGSTDTQYF
TRBV9	.	.	TRBJ2-1	TGTGCCAGCAGCGTTAGGTCAGCGGACTCCTACAATGAGCAGTTCTTC	CASSVRSADSYNEQFF
TRBV13	.	once	TRBJ1-2	TGTGCCAGCAGCTTAGAGCAGGAGGTTGTCTATGGCTACACCTTC	CASSLEQEVVYGYTF
TRBV3-1	.	.	TRBJ2-7	TGTGCCAGCAGCCACCGGGACGGAGAATCCTACGAGCAGTACTTC	CASSHRDGESYEQYF
TRBV20-1	TRBD2	.	TRBJ2-3	TGCAGTGCTTCGCAAGTGGAGCGGGGAGATACGCAGTATTTT	CSASQVERGDTQYF
TRBV27	TRBD1	.	TRBJ2-7	TGTGCCAGCAGTTTATTTGGGGACAGTTCCTACGAGCAGTACTTC	CASSLFGDSSYEQYF
TRBV9	.	.	TRBJ2-5	TGTGCCAGCAGCGTAGGGTCAGAACAAGAGACCCAGTACTTC	CASSVGSEQETQYF
TRBV27	.	once	TRBJ1-5	TGTGCCAGCAGTCCAAATAAGGGGGGAGGGTTGCAGCCCCAGCATTTT	CASSPNKGGGLQPQHF
TRBV23-1	.	.	TRBJ2-3	TGCGCCAGCAGTCAAAGGGTCCAATTCATCACAGATACGCAGTATTTT	CASSQRVQFITDTQYF
TRBV4-2	.	.	TRBJ2-5	TGTGCCAGCAGCCAAGTACCGGGGGTCCAAGAGACCCAGTACTTC	CASSQVPGVQETQYF
TRBV27	TRBD1	once	TRBJ1-6	TGTGCCAGCAGTCCGACAGGGGGAAGTTCACCCCTCCACTTT	CASSPTGGSSPLHF
TRBV9	.	.	TRBJ2-1	TGTGCCAGCAGCCCCTGGGACACCTACTACAATGAGCAGTTCTTC	CASSPWDTYYNEQFF
TRBV9	TRBD2	.	TRBJ2-7	TGTGCCAGCAGCGTAGGCGGGGGGGCCTCTCACGAGCAGTACTTC	CASSVGGGASHEQYF
TRBV7-9	.	few	TRBJ2-7	TGTGCCAGCAGTTTAGGGCAGCTCTACGAGCAGTACTTC	CASSLGQLYEQYF
TRBV5-4	TRBD1	.	TRBJ2-2	TGTGCCAGCAGCTTGGAGGGGGCCGGCACCGGGGAGCTGTTTTTT	CASSLEGAGTGELFF
TRBV7-2	TRBD1	.	TRBJ2-7	TGTGCCAGCAGCTTACCGGGACAGGGGGCTTCTTACTACGAGCAGTACTTC	CASSLPGQGASYYEQYF
TRBV19	TRBD1	.	TRBJ2-3	TGTGCCAGTAGTACGGGACAGGGGAGGACAGATACGCAGTATTTT	CASSTGQGRTDTQYF
TRBV28	TRBD2	.	TRBJ2-1	TGTGCCAGCAGTTTATTAGGCGGGAGGGGGGATGAGCAGTTCTTC	CASSLLGGRGDEQFF
TRBV18	TRBD1	.	TRBJ1-1	TGTGCCAGCTCACCCGGACAGGGGCCGGGAACTGAAGCTTTCTTT	CASSPGQGPGTEAFF
TRBV20-1	.	.	TRBJ2-5	TGCAGTGCTAGTACGGGGCTCGAGACCCAGTACTTC	CSASTGLETQYF
TRBV30	.	.	TRBJ2-7	TGTGCCTGGAGCTACGGAAGGAGCTACGAGCAGTACTTC	CAWSYGRSYEQYF
TRBV11-3	.	.	TRBJ2-1	TGTGCCAGCAGCTTGCAAGGCGGCGATTACTACAATGAGCAGTTCTTC	CASSLQGGDYYNEQFF
TRBV27	.	once	TRBJ2-3	TGTGCCAGCAGTTTATACGGCAGGGTCCACCCTACGCAGTATTTT	CASSLYGRVHPTQYF
TRBV4-2	.	.	TRBJ2-1	TGTGCCAGCAGCCACCCGGGGCCCCGTGAGCAGTTCTTC	CASSHPGPREQFF
TRBV20-1	.	.	TRBJ2-7	TGCAGTGCTAGAGTGAGCCTAGCTTACGAGCAGTACTTC	CSARVSLAYEQYF
TRBV6-6	.	.	TRBJ2-6	TGTGCCAGCAGTTACGAAGTGACTGGGGCCAACGTCCTGACTTTC	CASSYEVTGANVLTF
TRBV7-3	.	.	TRBJ2-3	TGTGCCAGCAGCTTAATGGGGGGGCCGTCAGATACGCAGTATTTT	CASSLMGGPSDTQYF
TRBV28	.	once	TRBJ2-7	TGTGCCAGCAGTTTAGAATCAGATTCCTACGAGCAGTACTTC	CASSLESDSYEQYF
TRBV12-3/TRBV12-4	.	.	TRBJ1-2	TGTGCCAGCATAATATCCGGGGGCGCCGGTTATGGCTACACCTTC	CASIISGGAGYGYTF
TRBV9	TRBD1	.	TRBJ1-1	TGTGCCAGCAGCGTAGGTGGCTCAGGGGGTGAAGCTTTCTTT	CASSVGGSGGEAFF
TRBV12-3/TRBV12-4	.	.	TRBJ2-1	TGTGCCAGCAGTTTACTGCTAGGGGACAATGAGCAGTTCTTC	CASSLLLGDNEQFF
TRBV6-2/TRBV6-3	.	.	TRBJ2-7	TGTGCCAGCAGTGCCGTAGTTGGACCCTACGAGCAGTACTTC	CASSAVVGPYEQYF
TRBV29-1	.	.	TRBJ2-2	TGCAGCGTTGAGGACGGCACCGGGGAGCTGTTTTTT	CSVEDGTGELFF
TRBV4-1	.	.	TRBJ2-1	TGCGCCAGCAGCCAAATCGCGGCGGAGGATGAGCAGTTCTTC	CASSQIAAEDEQFF
TRBV2	TRBD1	.	TRBJ1-1	TGTGCCAGCAGGGTCGGACAGGGGACGGGGACTGAAGCTTTCTTT	CASRVGQGTGTEAFF
TRBV27	TRBD1	.	TRBJ2-7	TGTGCCAGCAGTCCGTTCCCAGGGGGCTCACCTTGGTACGAGCAGTACTTC	CASSPFPGGSPWYEQYF
TRBV24-1	.	.	TRBJ2-7	TGTGCCACCAGTAATCAGGGTTCCTACGAGCAGTACTTC	CATSNQGSYEQYF
TRBV7-3	.	.	TRBJ2-2	TGTGCCAGCAGCTCCACAGGGAACACCGGGGAGCTGTTTTTT	CASSSTGNTGELFF